Listed below are T cell receptor beta chains from one sample, sequenced in a study of shared clonotypes between healthy human individuals. Only in-frame clones appear in the TCRdb table, and some are missing; sequencing was by immunoSEQ multiplex PCR. The table records 1,400,000 or so clones, less than 99% of them present only once. Sequenced input: naive CD4+ T cells sorted from blood. Receptors originate from a man aged 25 to 40 in good health. Each CDR3 is given with its conserved first and last residue.

J,length,V,CDR3
TRBJ2-5,16,TRBV27,CASSSYYRQGRETQYF
TRBJ1-2,14,TRBV5-8,CASSLNSMRVGYTF
TRBJ1-1,16,TRBV7-9,CASSLPPDRANTEAFF
TRBJ2-1,13,TRBV6-5,CASSYNRVNEQFF
TRBJ1-5,15,TRBV23-1,CASSQFGRSNQPQHF
TRBJ2-2,14,TRBV28,CASRRQGNTGELFF
TRBJ2-7,14,TRBV7-9,CASSQGRGASEQYF
TRBJ2-7,16,TRBV10-2,CASSSAGTSGSYEQYF
TRBJ2-7,13,TRBV28,CASSSGDPYEQYF
TRBJ1-2,14,TRBV2,CASTERQGDYGYTF
TRBJ2-1,14,TRBV14,CASPDSGHYNEQFF
TRBJ2-1,16,TRBV7-9,CASSLTGTVAYNEQFF
TRBJ2-5,15,TRBV9,CASSPSGGYQETQYF
TRBJ2-4,15,TRBV27,CASSFLGGGQNIQYF
TRBJ1-5,14,TRBV6-5,CASRIDRGHQPQHF
TRBJ2-3,14,TRBV2,CASSGGISTDTQYF
TRBJ1-4,15,TRBV19,CASSTRSATNEKLFF
TRBJ2-1,15,TRBV9,CASSVARGLNNEQFF
TRBJ2-7,12,TRBV6-6,CASSVLGHEQYF
TRBJ2-1,15,TRBV18,CASSPLGQGNNEQFF
TRBJ2-2,15,TRBV6-1,CASSPGTRVTGELFF
TRBJ2-7,13,TRBV19,CASRLGGAYEQYF
TRBJ2-3,18,TRBV7-9,CASSYGSLSGDSTDTQYF
TRBJ2-1,15,TRBV10-2,CASSLAGVNYNEQFF
TRBJ2-6,18,TRBV28,CASSSPGQGGSGANVLTF
TRBJ2-7,17,TRBV9,CASSVGALAGELSKQYF
TRBJ2-7,15,TRBV10-3,CAISDKTGGVYEQYF
TRBJ2-6,17,TRBV11-2,CASSLRSRNSGANVLTF
TRBJ1-2,12,TRBV6-5,CASSAGGGGYTF
TRBJ2-7,15,TRBV4-1,CASSPPTPSFHEQYF
TRBJ1-4,17,TRBV28,CASSLPSHREELEKLFF